A selection of T cell receptor beta chains follows, all from one sample in a study of regulatory T cells in long-lasting Graves disease. MiXCR, run by TCRdb on the multiplex PCR reads, gives a single entry per CDR3 protein. In the table there are around 250,000 distinct CDR3 sequences, 20% to 25% of which are singletons. Sequencing used peripheral blood mononuclear cells (PBMCs), obtained at new diagnosis, from a patient treated with antithyroid drugs. These receptor sequences come from a female donor with Graves disease. The CDR3 runs from the conserved cysteine through the conserved F or W. A D gene is named only where the DNA matches it firmly. Clone size appears in some rows only: once, few, many, or a class for an expanded clone.

>few|TRBV6-1|TRBJ1-6|-
TGTGCCAGCAGCAGCAGGGAATCCTATAATTCACCCCTCCACTTT
CASSSRESYNSPLHF
>-|TRBV15|TRBJ2-5|TRBD2
TGTGCCACCAGCGGGCTAGCGGGGGGCCAAGAGACCCAGTACTTC
CATSGLAGGQETQYF
>many|TRBV11-2|TRBJ1-1|-
TGTGCCAGCAGCACTACTACAGGGAACACTGAAGCTTTCTTT
CASSTTTGNTEAFF
>many|TRBV7-2|TRBJ2-3|TRBD1
TGTGCCAGCAGCTTACAACAGGGGACAGATACGCAGTATTTT
CASSLQQGTDTQYF
>many|TRBV12-3/TRBV12-4|TRBJ1-5|-
TGTGCCAGCCGCCCCAGTACTCAGCCCCAGCATTTT
CASRPSTQPQHF
>many|TRBV27|TRBJ2-2|-
TGTGCCAGCAAGTTGCGGGGTCGGTACACCGGGGAGCTGTTTTTT
CASKLRGRYTGELFF
>many|TRBV6-5|TRBJ1-4|TRBD1
TGTGCCAGCAGTAACTCAGGGGGAACTAATGAAAAACTGTTTTTT
CASSNSGGTNEKLFF
>-|TRBV20-1|TRBJ1-2|TRBD1
TGCAGTGCTAGGTCAGGACAGGGGAGTAGTAGCTATGGCTACACCTTC
CSARSGQGSSSYGYTF
>many|TRBV7-9|TRBJ2-3|TRBD2
TGTGCCAGCAGCCTCGGACTAGAACCACGCACAGATACGCAGTATTTT
CASSLGLEPRTDTQYF
>many|TRBV18|TRBJ1-1|-
TGTGCCAGCTCAGCGGGGCTGCGAGAAGAAGCTTTCTTT
CASSAGLREEAFF